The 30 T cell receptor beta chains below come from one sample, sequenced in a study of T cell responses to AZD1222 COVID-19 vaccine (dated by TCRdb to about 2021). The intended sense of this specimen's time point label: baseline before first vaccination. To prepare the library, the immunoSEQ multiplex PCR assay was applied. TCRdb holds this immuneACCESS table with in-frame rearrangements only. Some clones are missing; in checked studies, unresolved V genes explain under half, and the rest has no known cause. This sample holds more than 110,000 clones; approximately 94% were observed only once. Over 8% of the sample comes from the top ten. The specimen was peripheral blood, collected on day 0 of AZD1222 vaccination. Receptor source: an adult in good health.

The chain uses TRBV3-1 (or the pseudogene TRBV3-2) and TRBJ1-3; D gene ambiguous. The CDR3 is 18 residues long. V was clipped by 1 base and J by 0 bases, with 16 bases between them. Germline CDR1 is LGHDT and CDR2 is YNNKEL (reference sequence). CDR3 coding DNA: TGTGCCAGCAGCCAAGTATTCCTCGGCGGGAGCTCTGGAAACACCATATATTTT. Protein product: CASSQVFLGGSSGNTIYF.

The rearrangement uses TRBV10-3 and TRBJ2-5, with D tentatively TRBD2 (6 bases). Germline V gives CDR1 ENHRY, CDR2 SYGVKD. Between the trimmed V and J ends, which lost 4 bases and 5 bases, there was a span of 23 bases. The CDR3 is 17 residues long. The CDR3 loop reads CAISVDSGPSGGETQYF. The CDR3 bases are TGTGCCATCAGTGTGGATAGCGGCCCGTCTGGAGGTGAGACCCAGTACTTC.

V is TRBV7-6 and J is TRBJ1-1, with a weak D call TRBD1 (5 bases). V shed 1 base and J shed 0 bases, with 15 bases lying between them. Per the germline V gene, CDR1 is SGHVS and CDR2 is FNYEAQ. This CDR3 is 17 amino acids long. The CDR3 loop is CASSLEALRGLNTEAFF. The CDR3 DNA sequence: TGTGCCAGCAGCTTAGAGGCGCTTAGGGGCCTGAACACTGAAGCTTTCTTT.

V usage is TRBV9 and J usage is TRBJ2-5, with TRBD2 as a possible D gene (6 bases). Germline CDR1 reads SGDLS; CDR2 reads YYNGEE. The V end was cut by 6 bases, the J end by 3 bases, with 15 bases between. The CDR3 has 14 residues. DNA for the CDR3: TGTGCCAGCAACCCGAAGGGACTGAAAGAGACCCAGTACTTC. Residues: CASNPKGLKETQYF.

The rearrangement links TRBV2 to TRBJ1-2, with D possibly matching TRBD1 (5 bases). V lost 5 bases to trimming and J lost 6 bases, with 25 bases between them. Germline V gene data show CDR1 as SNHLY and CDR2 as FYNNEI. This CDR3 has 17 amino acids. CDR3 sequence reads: CASSRRGGGRQKDGYTF. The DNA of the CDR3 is TGTGCCAGCAGTAGGAGGGGCGGCGGGCGGCAAAAAGATGGCTACACCTTC. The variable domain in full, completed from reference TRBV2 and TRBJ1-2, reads EPEVTQTPSHQVTQMGQEVILRCVPISNHLYFYWYRQILGQKVEFLVSFYNNEISEKSEIFDDQFSVERPDGSNFTLKIRSTKLEDSAMYFCASSRRGGGRQKDGYTFGSGTRLTVV.

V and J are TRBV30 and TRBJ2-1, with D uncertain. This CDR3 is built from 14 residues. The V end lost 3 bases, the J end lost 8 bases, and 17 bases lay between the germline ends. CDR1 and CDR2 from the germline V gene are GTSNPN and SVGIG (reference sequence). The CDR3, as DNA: TGTGCCTGGAGACTTGCCGGGCGGTTCCATGAGCAGTTCTTC. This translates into CAWRLAGRFHEQFF.

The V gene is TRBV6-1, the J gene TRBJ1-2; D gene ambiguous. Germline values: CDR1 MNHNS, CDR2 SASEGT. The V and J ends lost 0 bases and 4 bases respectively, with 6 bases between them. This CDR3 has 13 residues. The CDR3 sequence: CASSEAYSYGYTF. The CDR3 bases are TGTGCCAGCAGTGAAGCGTATAGCTATGGCTACACCTTC.

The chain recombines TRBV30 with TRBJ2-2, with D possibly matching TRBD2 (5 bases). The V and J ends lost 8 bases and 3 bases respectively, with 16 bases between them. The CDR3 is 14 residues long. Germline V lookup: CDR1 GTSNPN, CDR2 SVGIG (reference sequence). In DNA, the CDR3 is TGTGCCGTGGGTGGGAGCTTCGACACCGGGGAGCTGTTTTTT. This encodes CAVGGSFDTGELFF. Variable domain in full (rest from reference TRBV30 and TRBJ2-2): SQTIHQWPATLVQPVGSPLSLECTVEGTSNPNLYWYRQAAGRGLQLLFYSVGIGQISSEVPQNLSASRPQDRQFILSSKKLLLSDSGFYLCAVGGSFDTGELFFGEGSRLTVL.

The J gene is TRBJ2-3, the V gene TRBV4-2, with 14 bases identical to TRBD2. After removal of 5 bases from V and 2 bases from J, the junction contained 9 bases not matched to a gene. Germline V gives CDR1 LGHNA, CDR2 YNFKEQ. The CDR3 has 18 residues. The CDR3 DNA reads TGTGCCAGCAGCTCAACGGGACTAGCGGGGGATGCCACAGATACGCAGTATTTT. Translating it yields CASSSTGLAGDATDTQYF.

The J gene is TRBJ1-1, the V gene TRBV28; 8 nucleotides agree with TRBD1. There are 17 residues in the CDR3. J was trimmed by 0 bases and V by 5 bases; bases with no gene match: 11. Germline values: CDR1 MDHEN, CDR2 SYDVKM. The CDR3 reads CASSPRRTGPMNTEAFF. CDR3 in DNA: TGTGCCAGCAGTCCCCGACGGACAGGGCCAATGAACACTGAAGCTTTCTTT.

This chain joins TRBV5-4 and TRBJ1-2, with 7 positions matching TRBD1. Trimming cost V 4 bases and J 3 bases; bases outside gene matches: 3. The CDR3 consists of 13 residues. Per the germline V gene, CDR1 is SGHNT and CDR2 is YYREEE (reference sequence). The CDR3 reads CASSRDSHYGYTF. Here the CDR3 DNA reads TGTGCCAGCAGCAGGGACAGCCACTATGGCTACACCTTC.

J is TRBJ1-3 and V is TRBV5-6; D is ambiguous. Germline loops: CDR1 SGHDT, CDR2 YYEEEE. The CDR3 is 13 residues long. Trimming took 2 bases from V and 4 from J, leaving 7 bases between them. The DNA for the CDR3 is TGTGCCAGCAGCTTAGTTACCGGAAACACCATATATTTT. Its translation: CASSLVTGNTIYF.

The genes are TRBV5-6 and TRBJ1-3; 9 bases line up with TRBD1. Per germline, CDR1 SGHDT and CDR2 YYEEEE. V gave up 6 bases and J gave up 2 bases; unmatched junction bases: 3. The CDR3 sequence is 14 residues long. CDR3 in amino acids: CASTRTGAGNTIYF. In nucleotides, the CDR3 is TGTGCCAGCACCAGGACAGGGGCTGGAAACACCATATATTTT.

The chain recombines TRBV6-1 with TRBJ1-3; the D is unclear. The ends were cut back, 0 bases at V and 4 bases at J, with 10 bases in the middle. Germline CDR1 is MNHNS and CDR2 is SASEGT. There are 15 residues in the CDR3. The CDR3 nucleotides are TGTGCCAGCAGTGAAGCGTCGGGGTCCGGAAACACCATATATTTT. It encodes CASSEASGSGNTIYF.

The CDR3 DNA reads TGTGCCAGCAGTTTACAAAGCAATCAGCCCCAGCATTTT. Amino acid sequence: CASSLQSNQPQHF. This chain joins TRBV12-3 or TRBV12-4 and TRBJ1-5; D is unresolved. CDR3 length equals 13 residues. Trimming removed 2 bases at V and 1 base at J, with 3 bases between.

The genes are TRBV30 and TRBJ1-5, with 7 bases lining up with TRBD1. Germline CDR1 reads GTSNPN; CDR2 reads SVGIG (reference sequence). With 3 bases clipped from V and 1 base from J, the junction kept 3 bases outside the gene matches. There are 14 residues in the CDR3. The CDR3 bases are TGTGCCTGGAGGGGCAGGGGGAGCAATCAGCCCCAGCATTTT. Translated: CAWRGRGSNQPQHF. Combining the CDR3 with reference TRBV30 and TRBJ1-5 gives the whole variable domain SQTIHQWPATLVQPVGSPLSLECTVEGTSNPNLYWYRQAAGRGLQLLFYSVGIGQISSEVPQNLSASRPQDRQFILSSKKLLLSDSGFYLCAWRGRGSNQPQHFGDGTRLSIL.

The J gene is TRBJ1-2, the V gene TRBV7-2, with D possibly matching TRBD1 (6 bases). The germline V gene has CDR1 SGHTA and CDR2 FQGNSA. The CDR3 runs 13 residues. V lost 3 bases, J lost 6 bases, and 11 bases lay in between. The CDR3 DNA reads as TGTGCCAGCAGCTTCAGGGGTGGAAATGGCTACACCTTC. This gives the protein CASSFRGGNGYTF.

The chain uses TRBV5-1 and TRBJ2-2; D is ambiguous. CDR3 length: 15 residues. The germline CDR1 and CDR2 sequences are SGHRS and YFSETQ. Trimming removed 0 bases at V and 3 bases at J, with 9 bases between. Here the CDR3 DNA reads TGCGCCAGCAGCTTGGAGGCAAGGGACACCGGGGAGCTGTTTTTT. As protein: CASSLEARDTGELFF.

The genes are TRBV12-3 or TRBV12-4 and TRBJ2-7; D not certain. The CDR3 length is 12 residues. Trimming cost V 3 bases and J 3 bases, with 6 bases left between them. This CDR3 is CASSFSGYEQYF. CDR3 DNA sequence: TGTGCCAGCAGTTTCAGTGGCTACGAGCAGTACTTC.

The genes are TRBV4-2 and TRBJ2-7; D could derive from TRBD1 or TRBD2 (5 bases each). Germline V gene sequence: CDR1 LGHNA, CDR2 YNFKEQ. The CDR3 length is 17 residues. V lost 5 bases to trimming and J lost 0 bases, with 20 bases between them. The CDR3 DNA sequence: TGTGCCAGCAGCTCCTCTGTCACGGGACCCAGCTCCTACGAGCAGTACTTC. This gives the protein CASSSSVTGPSSYEQYF.

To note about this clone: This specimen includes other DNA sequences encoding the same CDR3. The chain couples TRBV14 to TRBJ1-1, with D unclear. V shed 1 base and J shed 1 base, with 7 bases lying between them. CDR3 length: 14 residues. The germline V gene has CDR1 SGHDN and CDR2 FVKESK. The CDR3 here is CASSQGGRNTEAFF. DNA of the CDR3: TGTGCCAGCAGCCAAGGAGGGAGGAACACTGAAGCTTTCTTT.

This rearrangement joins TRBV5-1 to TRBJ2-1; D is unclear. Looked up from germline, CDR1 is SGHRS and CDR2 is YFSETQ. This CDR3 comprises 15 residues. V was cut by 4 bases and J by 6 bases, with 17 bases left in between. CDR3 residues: CASSLKLSVPNEQFF. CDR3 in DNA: TGCGCCAGCAGCCTCAAGCTGTCAGTCCCCAATGAGCAGTTCTTC.

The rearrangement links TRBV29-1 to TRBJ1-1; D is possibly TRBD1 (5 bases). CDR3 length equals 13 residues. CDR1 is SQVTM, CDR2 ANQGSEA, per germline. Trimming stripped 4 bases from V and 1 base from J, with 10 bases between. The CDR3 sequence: CSVGGRQNTEAFF. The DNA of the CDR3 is TGCAGCGTTGGGGGACGGCAGAACACTGAAGCTTTCTTT.

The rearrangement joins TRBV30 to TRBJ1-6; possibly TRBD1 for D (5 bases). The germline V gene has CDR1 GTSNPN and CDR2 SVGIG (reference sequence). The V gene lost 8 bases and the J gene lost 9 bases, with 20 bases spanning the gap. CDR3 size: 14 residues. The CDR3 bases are TGTGCCGGGGGTGTCGGTGGAAGTGGTTCACCCCTCCACTTT. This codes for CAGGVGGSGSPLHF.

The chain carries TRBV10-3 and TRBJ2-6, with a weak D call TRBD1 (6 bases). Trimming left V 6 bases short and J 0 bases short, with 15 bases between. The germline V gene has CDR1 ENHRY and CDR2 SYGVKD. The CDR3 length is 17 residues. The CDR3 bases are TGTGCCATCAGCGGGACACCTACTAGCTCTGGGGCCAACGTCCTGACTTTC. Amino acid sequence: CAISGTPTSSGANVLTF.

CDR3 bases: TGTGCCAGCAGCTTAGCCCCCGGGGGGCCCCAGGGGCTCCAGCATTTT. As protein: CASSLAPGGPQGLQHF. V and J are TRBV11-2 and TRBJ1-5; possible D gene TRBD1, 6 bases. The germline V gene encodes CDR1 SGHAT and CDR2 FQNNGV. The ends were cut back, 1 base at V and 12 bases at J, with 22 bases in the middle. The CDR3 totals 16 residues.

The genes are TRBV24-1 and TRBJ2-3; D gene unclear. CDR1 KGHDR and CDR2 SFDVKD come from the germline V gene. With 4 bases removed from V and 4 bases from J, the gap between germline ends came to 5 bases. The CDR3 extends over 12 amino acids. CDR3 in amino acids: CATSEYPDTQYF. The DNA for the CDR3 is TGTGCCACCAGTGAGTACCCAGATACGCAGTATTTT.

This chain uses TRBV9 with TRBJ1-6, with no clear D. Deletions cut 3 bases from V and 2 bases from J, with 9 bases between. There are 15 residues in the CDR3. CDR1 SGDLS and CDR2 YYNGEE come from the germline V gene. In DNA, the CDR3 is TGTGCCAGCAGCGGAGGACTGCCCTATAATTCACCCCTCCACTTT. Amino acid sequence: CASSGGLPYNSPLHF.

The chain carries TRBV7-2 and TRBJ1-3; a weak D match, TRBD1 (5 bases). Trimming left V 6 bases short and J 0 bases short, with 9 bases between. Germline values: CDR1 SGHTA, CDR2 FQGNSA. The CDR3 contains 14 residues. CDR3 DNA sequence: TGTGCCAGCAGACCCACAGGCTCTGGAAACACCATATATTTT. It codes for CASRPTGSGNTIYF.

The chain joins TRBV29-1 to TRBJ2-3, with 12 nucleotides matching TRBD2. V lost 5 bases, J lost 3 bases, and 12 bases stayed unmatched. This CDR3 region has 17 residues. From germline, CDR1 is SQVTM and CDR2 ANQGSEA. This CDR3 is CSVLASGGALRTDTQYF. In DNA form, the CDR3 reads TGCAGCGTTCTAGCTAGCGGGGGGGCCCTGAGGACAGATACGCAGTATTTT.